This T cell receptor beta chain was identified during a study of CD8 T cells in Susac syndrome. Notes on this clonotype: Its matching antigen is unknown.

Study-level results: A relatively small number of individuals underwent TCR sequencing and HLA analysis.

When the RNA was reverse transcribed, random hexamers were used with an input of roughly 0.45 to 1 ug. The method of amplification for TCR beta CDR3 was immunoSEQ multiplex PCR, covering 54 Vbeta and 13 Jbeta. Via MiXCR, TCRdb re-called the immunoSEQ multiplex PCR reads, giving one row per CDR3 protein. Of around 180,000 distinct CDR3 sequences detected, almost 96% appear once; the ten largest clones hold approximately 0.09%. The V gene lost 4 bases and the J gene lost 8 bases, with 16 bases spanning the gap. CDR1 SGHRS and CDR2 YFSETQ come from the germline V gene. This CDR3 is built from 15 residues. Blood CD8+ and CD4+ T cells underwent high-throughput TCR beta sequencing.

Sequencing used CD4+ T cells from PBMCs. This sequence was found in a human donor with multiple sclerosis. The chain links TRBV5-1 to TRBJ1-6; possible D gene TRBD1, 5 bases. The CDR3 nucleotides are TGCGCCAGCAGCGCCACCGGGACTAAGGATTCACCCCTCCACTTT. It codes for CASSATGTKDSPLHF.